These T cell receptor beta chains were read from a single sample in a study of blood T cell repertoires in COVID-19. The table came from immunoSEQ multiplex PCR; TCRdb's copy has only in-frame clones and leaves some out. This sample has around 200,000 clones, with 80% to 90% found just once. Sequencing was done on a sample of peripheral blood. The receptors were gathered from a middle-aged woman with active or convalescent COVID-19. CDR3s include the opening cysteine and the closing phenylalanine or tryptophan. A D gene is named only where the DNA matches it firmly. Clone size appears in some rows only: once, few, many, or a class for an expanded clone.

>NA|TRBJ1-6|NA|TRBV12-3/TRBV12-4
CASSGDTSSPLHF
TGTGCCAGCAGTGGGGACACGTCTTCACCCCTCCACTTT
>TRBD2|TRBJ2-1|once|TRBV9
CASSPRGGGAGNEQFF
TGTGCCAGCAGCCCCCGCGGCGGGGGGGCAGGAAATGAGCAGTTCTTC
>NA|TRBJ1-3|NA|TRBV11-2
CASSLGPIVSGNTIYF
TGTGCCAGCAGCCTAGGGCCAATCGTCTCTGGAAACACCATATATTTT
>TRBD2|TRBJ2-7|NA|TRBV25-1
CASSATSGPSNEQYF
TGTGCCAGCAGTGCGACTAGCGGGCCGTCCAACGAGCAGTACTTC
>TRBD1|TRBJ1-5|NA|TRBV7-8
CASSWRQGNQPQHF
TGTGCCAGCAGCTGGAGACAGGGTAATCAGCCCCAGCATTTT
>NA|TRBJ2-5|NA|TRBV3-1/TRBV3-2
CASSQLYQETQYF
TGTGCCAGCAGCCAACTGTACCAAGAGACCCAGTACTTC
>TRBD1|TRBJ1-6|NA|TRBV7-9
CASSTTGGYNSPLHF
TGTGCCAGCAGCACTACAGGGGGCTATAATTCACCCCTCCACTTT
>NA|TRBJ1-1|NA|TRBV19
CASSPRRDTEAFF
TGTGCCAGTAGTCCCAGGAGGGACACTGAAGCTTTCTTT
>NA|TRBJ1-1|NA|TRBV5-1
CASSQRTAMNTEAFF
TGCGCCAGCAGCCAAAGGACTGCAATGAACACTGAAGCTTTCTTT
>TRBD1|TRBJ1-1|NA|TRBV14
CASSQDNRDRGWCF
TGTGCCAGCAGCCAAGATAACCGGGACAGGGGTTGGTGCTTT
>TRBD2|TRBJ2-1|NA|TRBV4-3
CASSQGVAGTSADNEQFF
TGCGCCAGCAGCCAAGGTGTTGCCGGGACTAGCGCCGACAATGAGCAGTTCTTC
>NA|TRBJ1-5|NA|TRBV3-1/TRBV3-2
CASSQGTSNQPQHF
TGTGCCAGCAGCCAAGGGACATCAAATCAGCCCCAGCATTTT
>NA|TRBJ2-6|NA|TRBV5-1
CASSFSRDSGANVLTF
TGCGCCAGCAGCTTTTCGAGAGACTCTGGGGCCAACGTCCTGACTTTC
>TRBD1|TRBJ1-1|NA|TRBV6-5
CASRKTGQVTEAFF
TGTGCCAGCAGAAAGACAGGGCAGGTCACTGAAGCTTTCTTT
>NA|TRBJ1-1|NA|TRBV7-3
CASSLSAVNTEAFF
TGTGCCAGCAGCTTAAGCGCGGTGAACACTGAAGCTTTCTTT
>TRBD2|TRBJ2-2|few|TRBV27
CASSFGTTNTGELFF
TGTGCCAGCAGTTTTGGGACTACCAACACCGGGGAGCTGTTTTTT
>TRBD1|TRBJ1-4|few|TRBV6-4
CASTRDRDSTNEKLFF
TGTGCCAGCACCCGGGACAGAGATTCAACTAATGAAAAACTGTTTTTT
>NA|TRBJ1-6|NA|TRBV7-9
CASSPGQGSNSPLHF
TGTGCCAGCAGCCCCGGGCAGGGCTCGAATTCACCCCTCCACTTT
>TRBD1|TRBJ1-2|NA|TRBV14
CASSLTGGRGYGYTF
TGTGCCAGCAGCCTTACAGGGGGAAGAGGCTATGGCTACACCTTC
>NA|TRBJ2-7|NA|TRBV18
CASSPPAGRYEQYF
TGTGCCAGCTCACCACCGGCAGGGCGGTACGAGCAGTACTTC
>TRBD1|TRBJ1-2|NA|TRBV12-3/TRBV12-4
CASSSDRGSGYTF
TGTGCCAGCAGTTCCGACAGGGGATCTGGCTACACCTTC
>NA|TRBJ2-7|NA|TRBV6-5
CASSYSGASSYEQYF
TGTGCCAGCAGTTACTCGGGGGCTAGCTCCTACGAGCAGTACTTC
>NA|TRBJ1-1|NA|TRBV25-1
CASSGGGPEAFF
TGTGCCAGCAGTGGGGGGGGCCCTGAAGCTTTCTTT
>TRBD1|TRBJ1-6|NA|TRBV28
CASSKQGNSPLHF
TGTGCCAGCAGTAAACAGGGGAATTCACCCCTCCACTTT
>TRBD1|TRBJ1-4|NA|TRBV10-1
CASSESGGTGNEKLFF
TGCGCCAGCAGTGAGTCCGGAGGGACAGGGAATGAAAAACTGTTTTTT
>TRBD1|TRBJ2-7|NA|TRBV6-6
CASSQTRDSSYEQYF
TGTGCCAGCAGTCAAACCCGGGACAGCTCCTACGAGCAGTACTTC
>NA|TRBJ2-3|NA|TRBV7-6
CASSSFDSSSTDTQYF
TGTGCCAGCAGTTCTTTTGACAGCTCGAGCACAGATACGCAGTATTTT
>NA|TRBJ1-1|NA|TRBV19
CASSILQSNTEAFF
TGTGCCAGTAGTATTTTACAGTCGAACACTGAAGCTTTCTTT
>TRBD1|TRBJ1-1|NA|TRBV5-4
CASSMGRGVVGTEAFF
TGTGCCAGCAGCATGGGCAGGGGGGTTGTTGGCACTGAAGCTTTCTTT
>NA|TRBJ1-1|NA|TRBV7-2
CASSLWSGGNTEAFF
TGTGCCAGCAGCTTATGGTCGGGGGGGAACACTGAAGCTTTCTTT
>NA|TRBJ2-5|NA|TRBV11-3
CASSRVGGETQYF
TGTGCCAGCAGCCGGGTAGGAGGGGAGACCCAGTACTTC
>NA|TRBJ1-6|NA|TRBV2
CASRGGGSSPLHF
TGTGCCAGCAGAGGCGGGGGCAGTTCACCCCTCCACTTT
>NA|TRBJ1-1|few|TRBV27
CASSLCDVGEPNTEAFF
TGTGCCAGCAGTTTATGTGATGTTGGAGAACCGAACACTGAAGCTTTCTTT
>NA|TRBJ2-7|NA|TRBV30
CAWSVLSGRQYF
TGTGCCTGGAGTGTATTATCCGGGAGGCAGTACTTC
>TRBD2|TRBJ2-5|NA|TRBV4-3
CATGGGLTGTQYF
TGCGCGACCGGGGGGGGACTCACAGGGACCCAGTACTTC
>NA|TRBJ1-6|NA|TRBV4-1
CASSQDPDTRANNSPLHF
TGCGCCAGCAGCCAAGATCCCGACACTCGTGCCAATAATTCACCCCTCCACTTT
>NA|TRBJ1-5|NA|TRBV30
CAWSTKRNTGSPQYVSNQPQHF
TGTGCCTGGAGTACCAAAAGAAACACAGGTTCTCCCCAGTACGTTAGCAATCAGCCCCAGCATTTT
>NA|TRBJ2-3|NA|TRBV9
CASSFPMGGATDTQYF
TGTGCCAGCAGCTTTCCCATGGGCGGGGCCACAGATACGCAGTATTTT
>TRBD1|TRBJ2-1|NA|TRBV5-5
CASSLWTGSEQNEQFF
TGTGCCAGCAGCCTCTGGACAGGGTCCGAACAGAATGAGCAGTTCTTC
>TRBD2|TRBJ2-1|many|TRBV11-2
CASSLLRGVNEQFF
TGTGCCAGCAGCTTATTACGGGGGGTCAATGAGCAGTTCTTC
>NA|TRBJ2-5|few|TRBV9
CASSVGGGQVQETQYF
TGTGCCAGCAGCGTAGGGGGGGGCCAGGTCCAAGAGACCCAGTACTTC
>NA|TRBJ1-1|NA|TRBV29-1
CSAEGTARNTEAFF
TGCAGCGCCGAGGGAACAGCCAGGAACACTGAAGCTTTCTTT
>NA|TRBJ2-5|NA|TRBV10-3
CAISDVGSPQETQYF
TGTGCCATCAGTGACGTTGGTAGTCCCCAAGAGACCCAGTACTTC
>TRBD2|TRBJ2-3|once|TRBV24-1
CATSDLTSGGADTQYF
TGTGCCACCAGTGATTTGACTAGCGGGGGGGCAGATACGCAGTATTTT
>NA|TRBJ1-6|few|TRBV6-1
CASSEGRVPNSPLHF
TGTGCCAGCAGTGAAGGACGGGTCCCTAATTCACCCCTCCACTTT
>NA|TRBJ1-6|once|TRBV3-1/TRBV3-2
CASSQAGISNSPLHF
TGTGCCAGCAGCCAGGCCGGGATCTCGAATTCACCCCTCCACTTT
>NA|TRBJ2-1|NA|TRBV14
CASSHRDTDIYNEQFF
TGTGCCAGCAGCCACCGGGACACGGATATATACAATGAGCAGTTCTTC
>NA|TRBJ1-3|NA|TRBV28
CASSRGGAGNTIYF
TGTGCCAGCAGCCGGGGGGGGGCTGGAAACACCATATATTTT
>TRBD1|TRBJ2-1|NA|TRBV3-1/TRBV3-2
CASSSGQTRWDEQFF
TGTGCCAGCAGCTCGGGACAGACGCGCTGGGATGAGCAGTTCTTC